This TCR beta chain was profiled in a study of blood T cell repertoires in COVID-19. About the research overall: The samples span acute and convalescent COVID-19 from the United States, Italy and Spain.

Per the original data handling: Reference gene primer amplification yielded estimated nucleated cell counts. TCRdb's copy holds only in-frame clones and misses some; the assay was immunoSEQ multiplex PCR. The V and J calls and clone size come from that table; D and trimming were worked out from the DNA. This sample has 65,000 to 90,000 clones, with roughly four fifths found just once. Trimming shortened V by 6 bases and J by 0 bases, and 12 bases separated the two germline ends. This CDR3 is built from 15 residues. CDR1 is KGHSH, CDR2 LQKENI, per germline. Source material: peripheral blood. This receptor was identified in a woman aged 55-69 years with acute or convalescent COVID-19. The chain has TRBV18 and TRBJ1-3; D might be TRBD1 (5 bases). CDR3 DNA sequence: TGTGCCAGCTCCCGCGGGGCAAGCTCTGGAAACACCATATATTTT. Translation: CASSRGASSGNTIYF.